The 8 T cell receptor beta chains in this list originate from one sample, sequenced in a study of blood T cells in healthy people across ages. The use of a sample-barcoded 5' primer and a J-beta primer mix characterized a second PCR of roughly 6 to 11 cycles. TCRdb recomputed calls from the 5' RACE reads with MiXCR, one row per CDR3 protein. The sample includes about 650,000 distinct CDR3 sequences, roughly half of them seen just once. The source material was blood. These receptors were collected from a woman over 75 in good health.

Worth noting for this clonotype: A much more abundant neighbour one base away suggests this may be a read error. The V and J genes are TRBV12-3 or TRBV12-4 and TRBJ2-5; D remains unclear. There are 15 residues in the CDR3. Trimming cost V 0 bases and J 5 bases, with 13 bases left between them. The CDR3 coding sequence is TGTGCCAGCAGTTTAGCGGCATTACAGTGTGAGACCCAGTACTTC. Translated, it gives CASSLAALQCETQYF.

This clonotype was detected many times. This rearrangement joins TRBV12-3 or TRBV12-4 to TRBJ1-4, with no clear D. The CDR3 totals 13 residues. Deletions cut 7 bases from V and 7 bases from J, with 13 bases between. DNA of the CDR3: TGTGCCAGCACCAAACTGGGAGGTGAAAAACTGTTTTTT. This encodes CASTKLGGEKLFF.

This sequence joins TRBV24-1 and TRBJ2-1, with no clear D. The CDR3 has 13 amino acids. The germline V gene encodes CDR1 KGHDR and CDR2 SFDVKD. V was pared by 4 bases and J by 7 bases, with 10 bases between. The CDR3 protein is CATSDQNRNEQFF. CDR3 coding DNA: TGTGCCACCAGTGACCAGAATCGTAATGAGCAGTTCTTC.

This clonotype was seen repeatedly, ten times or more. The V call is TRBV28, the J call TRBJ2-5; TRBD2 matches at 9 bases. The junction had 6 bases not matched to a gene; V was cut back by 3 bases and J by 4 bases. CDR1 is MDHEN and CDR2 is SYDVKM in the germline V gene. This CDR3 comprises 15 residues. As DNA, the CDR3 is TGTGCCAGCAGTTTCCCCCTAGCGGGACCAGAGACCCAGTACTTC. It specifies CASSFPLAGPETQYF.

This clonotype has ten or more counts. The chain is built from TRBV28 and TRBJ2-7, with D unclear. The CDR3 is 12 amino acids. The ends were cut back, 4 bases at V and 4 bases at J, with 8 bases in the middle. The germline V gene has CDR1 MDHEN and CDR2 SYDVKM. CDR3 protein: CASSSRNYEQYF. Here the CDR3 DNA reads TGTGCCAGCAGTTCCCGCAATTACGAGCAGTACTTC.

The gene calls are TRBV11-2 and TRBJ2-3; D is ambiguous. CDR1 and CDR2 (germline): SGHAT, FQNNGV. This CDR3 has 16 amino acids. Trimming left V 1 base short and J 2 bases short, with 13 bases between. The CDR3 DNA is TGTGCCAGCAGCTTAGTGGGTTACGGGCACACAGATACGCAGTATTTT. Translated: CASSLVGYGHTDTQYF.

V usage is TRBV11-2 and J usage is TRBJ1-4; maybe TRBD1 (5 bases). The CDR3 runs to 15 residues. V was clipped by 4 bases and J by 0 bases, with 9 bases between them. In germline, CDR1 is SGHAT, CDR2 FQNNGV. This CDR3 reads CASSSLRATNEKLFF. In nucleotides, the CDR3 is TGTGCCAGCAGCTCCCTCAGGGCAACTAATGAAAAACTGTTTTTT.

The J gene is TRBJ2-3, the V gene TRBV6-5; tentatively, D is TRBD1 or TRBD2 (7 bases each). The CDR3 runs 14 residues. Germline CDR1 reads MNHEY; CDR2 reads SVGAGI. V lost 9 bases to trimming and J lost 3 bases, with 16 bases between them. CDR3 DNA sequence: TGTGCCAGTGGGAGGGACAGTAGGACAGATACGCAGTATTTT. Its protein product is CASGRDSRTDTQYF.